Sequencing of this T cell receptor beta chain was carried out in a study of Graves' ophthalmopathy and Graves' hyperthyroidism (dated by TCRdb to the late 2010s). In terms of the full investigation: A patient counted as having stable hyperthyroidism if there was no progression to ophthalmopathy within 18 months of follow-up. TCR beta repertoire signatures were used to distinguish Graves' ophthalmopathy from Graves' hyperthyroidism and to predict progression to ophthalmopathy. To explore V-J signatures that separate ophthalmopathy from hyperthyroidism, a discovery set of about a hundred patients was enrolled, consisting of fewer than 45 with ophthalmopathy and under 65 with stable hyperthyroidism. In total, under 150 blood samples were TCR-sequenced: approximately 40 ophthalmopathy, some 80 hyperthyroidism and roughly 17 hyperthyroidism-to-ophthalmopathy patients. An independent validation cohort comprised 18 to 20 hyperthyroidism patients and roughly 15 patients who later progressed from hyperthyroidism to ophthalmopathy. Following sampling, methimazole starting at 30 mg daily was administered to hyperthyroidism patients, and high-dose intravenous methylprednisolone was administered to ophthalmopathy patients. In more than five hyperthyroidism patients, T-cell repertoires of thyroid tissue and blood were compared. What the study reported, not specific to this receptor: Sample size was not predetermined statistically, and investigators were not blinded to group allocation. In validation, the model predicted ophthalmopathy progression with about 70% sensitivity and approximately 72% specificity; eleven to twelve predicted patients were CT-confirmed with GO in a median of approximately six months. Ophthalmopathy was separated from stable hyperthyroidism by the 13-signature model with more than 85% sensitivity and just under 84% specificity in cross-validation and with 80%/75% in the test set. Most expanded thyroid clonotypes with frequency above 0.001 were also detected in blood, suggesting blood repertoires may reflect the thyroid immune response.

TCR beta CDR3 regions were amplified from RNA transcripts for repertoire sequencing. The first round of RT-PCR was done with HTBI primers and the Qiagen OneStep RT-PCR kit, and was followed by a second round of multiplex PCR, then size selection and purification. The libraries underwent paired-end sequencing with 100 bp reads on an Illumina HiSeq2000. The paper's processing steps were these. SOAPnuke was used for read processing, and reads with adapters, uncalled bases, a mean Phred below 15, or no exact constant-primer or identifier match were discarded. COPE v1.2.5 was used to merge high-quality paired reads. Each unique nucleotide sequence was treated as a clonotype, and MiTCR v1.1 was used to align the clonotypes to the IMGT TRB V, D and J references. Only V-J combinations with frequency above 0.0001 were analysed, covering about 99% of repertoires. For each V-J combination, a TCR clonal expansion and chaos score was defined as the ratio of F50 clonal expansion to chaos observed in the TCRdist matrix. Welch's t-statistics and random forest were used to reduce features to approximately 13 V-J combinations, which were fed into a naive Bayes classifier. Thyroid-blood repertoire similarity was quantified with the Morisita-Horn index. In TCRdb, the public reads were trimmed at Q25 with fastp and aligned with MiXCR, with productive beta chains retained. Rows with one shared CDR3 protein collapse into an entry with the most common genes and DNA. Here the V and J calls rest on TCRdb's processing, not on the authors' analysis. Here the sample has around 1,200,000 distinct CDR3 sequences; about two fifths occur a single time. The biggest ten clones account for 8.5% to 14% of the sample.

This clonotype was recorded at least ten times. Its antigen is currently not known. No much larger clone is present one base from it, and per-base qualities are unavailable. Hyperthyroidism patients were newly diagnosed, were aged 18 to 65 years, and had a disease duration under 2 months. Patients were excluded if they had other autoimmune diseases, uncontrolled infections, pregnancy or lactation. Diagnosis was based on clinical symptoms, serum thyroxine, TRAb, thyroid ultrasound and orbital computed tomography. Trizol reagent was used to extract the total RNA, and its quality was then checked on an Agilent 2100 Bioanalyzer. The TCR sequence derives from an adult man with Graves' hyperthyroidism. The source material was peripheral blood or thyroid tissue (not recorded which).

The nucleotide sequence is TGTGCCAGCAGCTTACAGATCCTCCAAGAGACCCAGTACTTC. This codes for CASSLQILQETQYF. The sequence links TRBV7-9 to TRBJ2-5; there is no confident call for the D gene. Sequences SEHNR (CDR1) and FQNEAQ (CDR2) are obtained from the germline V gene (reference sequence). Trimming at the junction amounts to 2 bases on V and 1 base on J, and the germline ends lie 8 bases apart. From its cysteine to its phenylalanine, the CDR3 spans 14 amino acids. The kept DNA is CDR3 alone, 42 bases in frame from the first base.